This T cell receptor beta chain originates from a study of CD8 T cells in ankylosing spondylitis. Construction of TCR beta libraries was performed using quantitative 5'-RACE with molecular barcodes. TCRdb ran MiXCR on the 5' RACE reads and lists one entry per CDR3 protein. The sample gives a few hundred thousand distinct CDR3 sequences, about 18% of which show up once; approximately 33% is in the top ten. Germline assignment: CDR1 MGHRA and CDR2 YSYEKL. The germline V and J ends were trimmed by 0 bases and 2 bases, with 5 bases remaining between them. The CDR3 covers 14 residues. This TCR was recovered from a male donor with ankylosing spondylitis or in good health (not recorded which). The sample was blood, either unsorted or a sorted T cell fraction (not recorded which). J is TRBJ1-5 and V is TRBV4-1; no clear D gene. The chain's CDR3 is CASSQEVGNQPQHF. CDR3 DNA sequence: TGCGCCAGCAGCCAAGAGGTTGGCAATCAGCCCCAGCATTTT.